These 10 T cell receptor beta chains share one sample of origin, sequenced in a study of tumor-infiltrating lymphocytes in localized non-small cell lung cancer. Profiling relied on immunoSEQ multiplex PCR, and the TCRdb table lists in-frame clones only, not all of them. Of some 8,400 clones listed, around 77% were seen once; the top ten hold 5.1%. Sequencing input: lung tumor tissue. These receptor sequences come from a human donor with non-small cell lung cancer.

The gene calls are TRBV16 and TRBJ2-7; D is uncertain. The CDR3 loop spans 14 amino acids. V was pared by 4 bases and J by 3 bases, with 13 bases between. Germline CDR1 and CDR2: KGHSY and FQNENV. In DNA, the CDR3 is TGTGCCAGCAGCCGCCCGGACGGAAACTACGAGCAGTACTTC. This translates into CASSRPDGNYEQYF.

This clone showed up just a few times. The chain uses TRBV19 and TRBJ1-3; no definite D call. The CDR3 runs 14 residues. V shed 6 bases and J shed 2 bases, with 11 bases lying between them. Germline CDR1 LNHDA, CDR2 SQIVND (reference sequence). The CDR3: CASRTKGAGNTIYF. The CDR3 nucleotides are TGTGCCAGTAGGACGAAGGGAGCTGGAAACACCATATATTTT.

V is TRBV7-9 and J is TRBJ2-7, with a possible D match to TRBD2 (6 bases). Germline lookup yields CDR1 SEHNR and CDR2 FQNEAQ (reference sequence). V was trimmed by 2 bases and J by 2 bases, leaving 13 bases between them. The CDR3 has 15 residues. The CDR3 reads CASSLISGRTYEQYF. In DNA, the CDR3 is TGTGCCAGCAGCTTAATTAGCGGAAGAACCTACGAGCAGTACTTC.

The chain is built from TRBV19 and TRBJ2-2; D not resolved. Trimming left V 5 bases short and J 6 bases short, with 10 bases between. The CDR3 has 13 residues. Germline V lookup: CDR1 LNHDA, CDR2 SQIVND (reference sequence). The CDR3 region has the DNA TGTGCCAGTAGTCCTAGGACGGCCGGGGAGCTGTTTTTT. This encodes CASSPRTAGELFF.

The chain carries TRBV6-1 and TRBJ2-7; a weak D match, TRBD2 (5 bases). V was cut by 4 bases and J by 3 bases, with 7 bases left in between. The CDR3 totals 12 residues. Germline loops: CDR1 MNHNS, CDR2 SASEGT. The CDR3 loop reads CASSVGLYEQYF. The CDR3 DNA sequence: TGTGCCAGCAGTGTCGGACTCTACGAGCAGTACTTC.

J is TRBJ2-1 and V is TRBV9; D uncertain. CDR1 is SGDLS, CDR2 YYNGEE, per germline. The CDR3 spans 15 residues. Trimming left V 2 bases short and J 9 bases short, with 18 bases between. CDR3 amino acids: CASSVSTFPRSEQFF. Here the CDR3 DNA reads TGTGCCAGCAGCGTTTCAACATTCCCCCGAAGTGAGCAGTTCTTC.

A single count supports this clone. The chain carries TRBV19 and TRBJ2-5; 7 positions agree with TRBD2. CDR1 is LNHDA, CDR2 SQIVND, per germline (reference sequence). The V and J ends lost 5 bases and 11 bases, in that order; junction bases with no gene match: 11. The CDR3 length is 13 residues. CDR3 residues: CASSGGGVLEQYF. In nucleotides, the CDR3 is TGTGCCAGTAGTGGCGGGGGAGTATTAGAGCAGTACTTC.

As regards this clone: One end of the junction is discordant with germline, which a read error may explain. The chain joins TRBV7-9 to TRBJ1-4; TRBD1 matches 9 bases. In germline, CDR1 is SEHNR, CDR2 FQNEAQ (reference sequence). The length of the CDR3 is 11 residues. The DNA of the CDR3 is TGTGCCAGCAGCCGAGGACAGGGGCTATCTTTT. Protein product: CASSRGQGLSF. The full variable domain, its missing parts supplied by reference TRBV7-9 and TRBJ1-4, is DTGVSQNPRHKITKRGQNVTFRCDPISEHNRLYWYRQTLGQGPEFLTYFQNEAQLEKSRLLSDRFSAERPKGSFSTLEIQRTEQGDSAMYLCASSRGQGLSFGSGTQLSVL.

The chain is built from TRBV11-1 and TRBJ2-5, with 11 positions matching TRBD1. This CDR3 spans 17 amino acids. Germline-derived CDR1 and CDR2 are SGHAT and FQDESV (reference sequence). The J segment lost 2 bases and the V segment lost 5 bases, leaving 10 bases of the junction unmatched. The CDR3 protein is CASSGGRGQGGQETQYF. The CDR3 DNA sequence: TGTGCCAGCAGCGGCGGAAGGGGACAGGGGGGGCAAGAGACCCAGTACTTC.

The chain joins TRBV18 to TRBJ1-5, with TRBD1 as a possible D gene (5 bases). The V end lost 3 bases, the J end lost 7 bases, and 10 bases lay between the germline ends. CDR1 KGHSH and CDR2 LQKENI come from the germline V gene. The CDR3 contains 13 residues. CDR3: CASSPGREQPQHF. The CDR3 region has the DNA TGTGCCAGCTCACCGGGCAGGGAACAGCCCCAGCATTTT. The full variable domain, in which reference TRBV18 and TRBJ1-5 provide the parts outside the CDR3, is NAGVMQNPRHLVRRRGQEARLRCSPMKGHSHVYWYRQLPEEGLKFMVYLQKENIIDESGMPKERFSAEFPKEGPSILRIQQVVRGDSAAYFCASSPGREQPQHFGDGTRLSIL.